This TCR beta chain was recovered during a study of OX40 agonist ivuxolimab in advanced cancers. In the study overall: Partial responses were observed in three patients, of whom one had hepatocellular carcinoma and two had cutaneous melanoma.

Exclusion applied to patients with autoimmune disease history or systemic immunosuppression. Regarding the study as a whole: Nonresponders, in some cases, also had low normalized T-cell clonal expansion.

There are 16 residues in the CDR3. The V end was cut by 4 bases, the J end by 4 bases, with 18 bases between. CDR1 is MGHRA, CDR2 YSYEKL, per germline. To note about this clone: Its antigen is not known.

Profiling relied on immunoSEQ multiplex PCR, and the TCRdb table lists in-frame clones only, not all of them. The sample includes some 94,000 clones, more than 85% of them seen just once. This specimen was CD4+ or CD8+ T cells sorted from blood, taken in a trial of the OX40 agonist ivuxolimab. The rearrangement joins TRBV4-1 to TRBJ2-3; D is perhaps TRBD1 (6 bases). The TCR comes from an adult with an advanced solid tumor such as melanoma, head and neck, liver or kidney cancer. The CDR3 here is CASSPRVGTTSDTQYF. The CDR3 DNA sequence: TGCGCCAGCAGCCCCCGGGTAGGGACAACTTCAGATACGCAGTATTTT.